One sample yielded the 30 T cell receptor beta chains listed below, sequenced in a study of low-dose radiotherapy and immunotherapy resistance in tumors. Time point defined: before trial treatment. TRAV- and TRBV-specific primers primed first-strand cDNA, covering alpha and beta chains. It was with a constant-region primer and a V-primer adapter that TCRs were amplified over about 19 PCR cycles. TCRdb used MiXCR to reprocess the reads, holding one entry per CDR3 protein. Seen here are almost 40,000 distinct CDR3 sequences, around 30% observed once, and the top ten hold approximately 3.7%. The material was PBMCs, obtained before treatment. These receptors were taken from a male donor with gallbladder cancer.

As concerns this clonotype: A far more abundant clone sits one base away, making this likely a read error. The chain recombines TRBV3-1 with TRBJ2-5; 9 nucleotides align to TRBD2. The J call may be in error: the DNA end matches TRBJ2-7 better. Germline assignment: CDR1 LGHDT and CDR2 YNNKEL (reference sequence). This CDR3 region has 16 residues. This CDR3 reads CAISDLAGTTSYEQYF. CDR3 sequence (DNA): TGTGCCATCAGCGACCTAGCGGGGACTACCTCCTACGAGCAGTACTTC.

This clonotype was seen many times. The chain has TRBV5-1 and TRBJ2-1; a weak D match, TRBD2 (6 bases). V gave up 0 bases and J gave up 5 bases, with 12 bases separating them. The CDR3 is made up of 15 amino acids. The germline gives CDR1 SGHRS, CDR2 YFSETQ. CDR3 sequence (DNA): TGCGCCAGCAGCTTGGGGGGAGGACCAAACAATGAGCAGTTCTTC. Encoded protein: CASSLGGGPNNEQFF.

The chain links TRBV12-5 to TRBJ2-5; the match to TRBD2 covers 12 bases. Germline V gene data show CDR1 as LGHNT and CDR2 as FRNRAP. V lost 6 bases, J lost 4 bases, and 3 bases stayed unmatched. The CDR3 extends over 14 amino acids. CDR3 DNA sequence: TGTGCTAGTGGCCCTAGCGGGAGGGGAGAGACCCAGTACTTC. It yields the protein CASGPSGRGETQYF. Full variable domain (outside the CDR3, taken from reference TRBV12-5 and TRBJ2-5): DARVTQTPRHKVTEMGQEVTMRCQPILGHNTVFWYRQTMMQGLELLAYFRNRAPLDDSGMPKDRFSAEMPDATLATLKIQPSEPRDSAVYFCASGPSGRGETQYFGPGTRLLVL.

This clonotype has more than one count but fewer than ten. The J gene is TRBJ2-1, the V gene TRBV25-1; TRBD1 agrees at 8 bases. The CDR3 contains 20 residues. V was pared by 7 bases and J by 1 base, with 21 bases of the junction left unmatched. In germline, CDR1 is MGHDK, CDR2 SYGVNS. The CDR3 reads CASTPAGTGPLGRSYNEQFF. DNA for the CDR3: TGTGCCAGCACCCCCGCCGGGACAGGACCGCTAGGGCGTTCCTACAATGAGCAGTTCTTC.

This clonotype was seen more than once but under ten times. The CDR3 DNA reads TGTGCCAGCACAACCGGCAGACCAGTGGAGACCCAGTACTTC. Amino acid sequence: CASTTGRPVETQYF. The chain carries TRBV2 and TRBJ2-5; D ambiguous. There are 14 residues in the CDR3. The V gene lost 7 bases and the J gene lost 5 bases, with 17 bases spanning the gap. Germline V gene sequence: CDR1 SNHLY, CDR2 FYNNEI. Combining the CDR3 with reference TRBV2 and TRBJ2-5 gives the whole variable domain EPEVTQTPSHQVTQMGQEVILRCVPISNHLYFYWYRQILGQKVEFLVSFYNNEISEKSEIFDDQFSVERPDGSNFTLKIRSTKLEDSAMYFCASTTGRPVETQYFGPGTRLLVL.

Many counts were recorded for this clonotype. The CDR3 coding sequence is TGTGCCAGCAGCTTAGAGGTTAGCGGGGGGATCACAGATACGCAGTATTTT. The encoded protein is CASSLEVSGGITDTQYF. The chain employs TRBV7-2 and TRBJ2-3, with 10 bases that match TRBD2. CDR1 and CDR2 (germline): SGHTA, FQGNSA. Unmatched junction bases numbered 6, after V lost 1 base and J lost 2 bases. This CDR3 has 17 residues.

This chain connects TRBV4-1 to TRBJ2-3; no reliable D call. V was trimmed by 4 bases and J by 4 bases, leaving 12 bases between them. Germline assignment: CDR1 MGHRA and CDR2 YSYEKL. The length of the CDR3 is 14 residues. CDR3 in amino acids: CASSPIIFPDTQYF. The CDR3 nucleotides read TGCGCCAGCAGCCCCATAATTTTCCCAGATACGCAGTATTTT.

The count of this clonotype is one. A far larger clone is one nucleotide away, so this likely arose from a read error. The chain links TRBV7-9 to TRBJ2-5, with a possible D match to TRBD1 (6 bases). The CDR3 length is 15 residues. Germline values: CDR1 SEHNR, CDR2 FQNEAQ (reference sequence). The CDR3 region is CASSNRRTVGETRYF. Here the CDR3 DNA reads TGTGCCAGCAGCAACCGGCGGACAGTCGGGGAGACCCGGTACTTC.

The rearrangement joins TRBV28 to TRBJ2-7; 10 bases are shared with TRBD1. After removal of 1 base from V and 5 bases from J, the junction contained 5 bases not matched to a gene. This CDR3 region has 15 residues. Per the germline V gene, CDR1 is MDHEN and CDR2 is SYDVKM. In nucleotides, the CDR3 is TGTGCCAGCAGTTTATCAGGGGACAGGGGAGACGAGCAGTACTTC. It yields the protein CASSLSGDRGDEQYF.

The rearrangement links TRBV6-1 to TRBJ2-3; TRBD2 matches 9 bases. This CDR3 comprises 13 residues. Looked up from germline, CDR1 is MNHNS and CDR2 is SASEGT. The CDR3 sequence is CAGRLAATDTQYF. DNA of the CDR3: TGTGCTGGGAGACTAGCGGCCACAGATACGCAGTATTTT.

This clonotype was seen once. The genes are TRBV14 and TRBJ2-5; TRBD2 aligns across 7 bases. V shed 6 bases, J shed 4 bases, and the junction held 11 bases outside the gene matches. The CDR3 is 15 amino acids. Germline CDR1 reads SGHDN; CDR2 reads FVKESK. In nucleotides, the CDR3 is TGTGCCAGCAGTTTAGGGGAGGGGTTCGGAGAGACCCAGTACTTC. Protein: CASSLGEGFGETQYF.

This clonotype appeared many times. The rearrangement uses TRBV2 and TRBJ1-4; D is perhaps TRBD1 (5 bases). Trimming removed 5 bases at V and 8 bases at J, with 15 bases between. Germline-derived CDR1 and CDR2 are SNHLY and FYNNEI. The CDR3 has 14 residues. CDR3 protein: CASSPGAQGEKLFF. CDR3 in DNA: TGTGCCAGCAGTCCCGGGGCCCAAGGGGAAAAACTGTTTTTT.

This clonotype was detected only a few times. V and J are TRBV2 and TRBJ1-4; 7 nucleotides agree with TRBD1. With V trimmed by 6 bases and J by 8 bases, 6 bases remained unmatched. Germline V lookup: CDR1 SNHLY, CDR2 FYNNEI. The length of the CDR3 is 13 residues. The CDR3 reads CASSPGGREKLFF. The CDR3 DNA reads TGTGCCAGCAGCCCAGGGGGAAGAGAAAAACTGTTTTTT.

This clonotype was counted ten times or more. This chain links TRBV27 with TRBJ1-6, with 8 bases fitting TRBD1. From germline, CDR1 is MNHEY and CDR2 SMNVEV (reference sequence). The CDR3 has 16 residues. The V and J ends lost 6 bases and 6 bases, in that order; junction bases with no gene match: 10. DNA for the CDR3: TGTGCCAGCAGCCCCGAAGGACAGGGCTTTAATTCACCCCTCCACTTT. Protein product: CASSPEGQGFNSPLHF.

This clonotype appeared once. The V gene is TRBV4-2, the J gene TRBJ2-3; the D gene is possibly TRBD2 (5 bases). V was trimmed by 0 bases and J by 6 bases, leaving 16 bases between them. The CDR3 length is 16 residues. Germline lookup yields CDR1 LGHNA and CDR2 YNFKEQ. The CDR3 region has the DNA TGTGCCAGCAGCCAAGATATAAGCGGAGGTGGGGATACGCAGTATTTT. This gives the protein CASSQDISGGGDTQYF.

This clonotype was seen a single time. No DNA is shown, since the ends of the CDR3 on it are uncertain; the CDR3 is the one TCRdb lists. The chain employs TRBV7-5 and TRBJ2-2; the table's D call, TRBD2, was not checked against the DNA. TRBV7-5 is deemed a pseudogene. The CDR3 spans 19 residues, counting both ends. CDR3 sequence reads: CISVPAARAGGPTPGSCFF.

The chain uses TRBV5-8 and TRBJ2-3, with 10 positions matching TRBD1. Germline loops: CDR1 SGHTS, CDR2 YDEGEE. V shed 4 bases and J 0 bases; nucleotides not matched to a gene: 8. CDR3 length equals 17 residues. The CDR3 sequence: CASSQPRDRGSTDTQYF. The CDR3 coding sequence is TGTGCCAGCAGCCAGCCCCGGGACAGGGGCAGCACAGATACGCAGTATTTT.

Turning to this clonotype: It differs at one base from a far larger clone, so likely a read error. The J gene is TRBJ2-3, the V gene TRBV26; the D call of TRBD2 is as the table states it, not checked on the DNA. TRBV26 is a listed pseudogene. This CDR3 contains 16 residues. The DNA of the CDR3 is TGTGGCAGCACCCCCGGGGGAGGGATACCCACAGATACGCAGTATTTT. Translating gives CGSTPGGGIPTDTQYF.

This clonotype was seen ten or more times. This chain uses TRBV4-1 with TRBJ2-6, with TRBD2 as a possible D gene (5 bases). CDR3 length: 15 residues. Trimming took 0 bases from V and 3 from J, leaving 6 bases between them. The V gene's germline CDR1 is MGHRA and CDR2 YSYEKL. This CDR3 reads CASSQERGGANVLTF. CDR3 DNA: TGCGCCAGCAGCCAAGAACGGGGTGGGGCCAACGTCCTGACTTTC.

This rearrangement joins TRBV4-1 to TRBJ2-7, with 8 bases that match TRBD1. Looked up from germline, CDR1 is MGHRA and CDR2 is YSYEKL. The CDR3 totals 13 residues. V dropped 4 bases and J dropped 6; count of bases not matched to a gene: 5. The CDR3 loop reads CASSPTGVIEQYF. CDR3 DNA: TGCGCCAGCAGCCCGACAGGGGTGATCGAGCAGTACTTC.

This clonotype is labeled as medium-sized. This rearrangement joins TRBV5-1 to TRBJ2-2; TRBD1 is a possible D gene (6 bases). Germline CDR1 and CDR2: SGHRS and YFSETQ. V lost 4 bases to trimming and J lost 4 bases, with 17 bases between them. There are 16 residues in the CDR3. CDR3 DNA sequence: TGCGCCAGCAGCATACAGGGCTCCCGTGTCACCGGGGAGCTGTTTTTT. As protein: CASSIQGSRVTGELFF. Full variable domain (missing parts from reference TRBV5-1 and TRBJ2-2): KAGVTQTPRYLIKTRGQQVTLSCSPISGHRSVSWYQQTPGQGLQFLFEYFSETQRNKGNFPGRFSGRQFSNSRSEMNVSTLELGDSALYLCASSIQGSRVTGELFFGEGSRLTVL.

The rearrangement joins TRBV12-3 or TRBV12-4 to TRBJ1-4; weak D call: TRBD1 (6 bases). V was pared by 8 bases and J by 7 bases, with 17 bases between. The CDR3 has 14 amino acids. DNA for the CDR3: TGTGCCAGCGGATTAACAGGGTTCAGTGAAAAACTGTTTTTT. Its protein product is CASGLTGFSEKLFF.

By its share, this clonotype is medium-sized. The chain has TRBV7-9 and TRBJ2-5; 7 bases align to TRBD1. The CDR3 runs 17 residues. The V segment lost 5 bases and the J segment 2 bases; nucleotides outside the gene matches: 14. Germline V CDR1 and CDR2: SEHNR, FQNEAQ (reference sequence). The chain's CDR3 is CASSPAGTAFRQETQYF. In DNA, the CDR3 is TGTGCCAGCAGCCCAGCCGGGACAGCCTTTCGGCAAGAGACCCAGTACTTC.

Only one count was recorded for this clonotype. This probably arose from a read error, given a far larger clone one base away. This rearrangement joins TRBV10-2 to TRBJ2-1; 9 nucleotides line up with TRBD2. V gave up 6 bases and J gave up 10 bases; unmatched junction bases: 10. Germline V CDR1 and CDR2: WSHSY, SAAADI. This CDR3 is built from 14 residues. The CDR3 here is CASSGTSPTYEQFF. DNA for the CDR3: TGCGCCAGCAGCGGGACTAGCCCCACCTACGAGCAGTTCTTC.

This chain connects TRBV20-1 to TRBJ2-1; 9 nucleotides align to TRBD2. CDR1 DFQATT and CDR2 SNEGSKA come from the germline V gene (reference sequence). The CDR3 has 15 residues. Trimming at V came to 3 bases and at J to 6 bases, leaving 9 bases not matched to a gene. CDR3 residues: CSASPWASGVNEQFF. CDR3 coding DNA: TGCAGTGCTAGCCCCTGGGCTAGCGGGGTCAATGAGCAGTTCTTC.

This clonotype was observed many times. The V and J genes are TRBV28 and TRBJ1-6, with D tentatively TRBD1 (5 bases). The germline V gene encodes CDR1 MDHEN and CDR2 SYDVKM. Deletions cut 5 bases from V and 9 bases from J, with 17 bases between. This CDR3 region has 15 residues. The CDR3 bases are TGTGCCAGCAGTACCGGGGGGGGGGGAAGTTCACCCCTCCACTTT. This translates into CASSTGGGGSSPLHF.

This clonotype was seen at least ten times. This chain uses TRBV4-2 with TRBJ1-2; 7 positions agree with TRBD1. Per germline, CDR1 LGHNA and CDR2 YNFKEQ. The V and J ends lost 1 base and 3 bases, in that order; junction bases with no gene match: 5. This CDR3 spans 15 amino acids. The CDR3 region has the DNA TGTGCCAGCAGCCAAGTACAGGGGATCGACTATGGCTACACCTTC. Translating it yields CASSQVQGIDYGYTF.

This clonotype was recorded at least ten times. The chain recombines TRBV5-5 with TRBJ2-3; D is possibly TRBD2 (6 bases). The length of the CDR3 is 14 residues. The ends were cut back, 4 bases at V and 5 bases at J, with 14 bases in the middle. Germline V gene lookup returns CDR1 SGHKS and CDR2 YYEKEE (reference sequence). The chain's CDR3 is CASSRDSPRDTQYF. Written as DNA, the CDR3 is TGTGCCAGCAGCCGGGACTCCCCGAGAGATACGCAGTATTTT.

Comments on this clonotype: It differs at one base from a far larger clone, so likely a read error. The chain uses TRBV28 and TRBJ2-2, with 7 positions matching TRBD1. The CDR3 covers 16 residues. Germline CDR1 is MDHEN and CDR2 is SYDVKM. The CDR3 region is CATSEDRLSNTGELFF. CDR3 bases: TGTGCCACCAGTGAGGACAGGCTATCGAACACCGGGGAGCTGTTTTTT.

A remark on this clonotype: This likely stems from a read error, as it lies one base from a far larger clone. The chain couples TRBV24-1 to TRBJ2-1; TRBD1 matches 10 bases. Germline values: CDR1 KGHDR, CDR2 SFDVKD. The CDR3 length is 15 residues. Trimming cost V 4 bases and J 10 bases; bases outside gene matches: 9. CDR3 nucleotides: TGTGCCACCAGTGACAGGACAGGGGGTACCTACGAGCAGTTCTTC. Its protein is CATSDRTGGTYEQFF.